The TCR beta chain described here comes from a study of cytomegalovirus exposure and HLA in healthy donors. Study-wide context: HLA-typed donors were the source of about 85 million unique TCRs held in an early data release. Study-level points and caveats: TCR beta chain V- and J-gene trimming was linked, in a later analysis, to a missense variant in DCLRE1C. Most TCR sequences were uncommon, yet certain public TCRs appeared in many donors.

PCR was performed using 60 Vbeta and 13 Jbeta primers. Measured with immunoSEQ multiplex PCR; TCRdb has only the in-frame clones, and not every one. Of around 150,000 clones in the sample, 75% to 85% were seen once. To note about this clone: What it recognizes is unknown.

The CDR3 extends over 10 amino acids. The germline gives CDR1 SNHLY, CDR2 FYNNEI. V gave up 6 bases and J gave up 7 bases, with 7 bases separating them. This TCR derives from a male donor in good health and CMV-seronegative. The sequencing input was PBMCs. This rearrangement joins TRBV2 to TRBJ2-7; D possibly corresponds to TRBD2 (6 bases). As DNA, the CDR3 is TGTGCCAGCAGGGGAGGTGAGCAGTACTTC. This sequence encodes CASRGGEQYF.